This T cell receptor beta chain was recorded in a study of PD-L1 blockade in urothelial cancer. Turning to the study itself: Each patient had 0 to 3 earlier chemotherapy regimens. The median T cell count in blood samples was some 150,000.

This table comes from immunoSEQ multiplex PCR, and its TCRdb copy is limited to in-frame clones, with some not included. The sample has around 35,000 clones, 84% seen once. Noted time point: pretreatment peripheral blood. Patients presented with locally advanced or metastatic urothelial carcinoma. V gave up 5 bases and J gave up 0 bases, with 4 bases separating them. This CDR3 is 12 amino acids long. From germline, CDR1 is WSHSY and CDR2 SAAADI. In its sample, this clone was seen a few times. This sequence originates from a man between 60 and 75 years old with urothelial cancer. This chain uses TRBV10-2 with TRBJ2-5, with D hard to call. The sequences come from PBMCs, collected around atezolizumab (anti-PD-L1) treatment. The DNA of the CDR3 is TGCGCCAGCAGTCCGGACCAAGAGACCCAGTACTTC. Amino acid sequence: CASSPDQETQYF.